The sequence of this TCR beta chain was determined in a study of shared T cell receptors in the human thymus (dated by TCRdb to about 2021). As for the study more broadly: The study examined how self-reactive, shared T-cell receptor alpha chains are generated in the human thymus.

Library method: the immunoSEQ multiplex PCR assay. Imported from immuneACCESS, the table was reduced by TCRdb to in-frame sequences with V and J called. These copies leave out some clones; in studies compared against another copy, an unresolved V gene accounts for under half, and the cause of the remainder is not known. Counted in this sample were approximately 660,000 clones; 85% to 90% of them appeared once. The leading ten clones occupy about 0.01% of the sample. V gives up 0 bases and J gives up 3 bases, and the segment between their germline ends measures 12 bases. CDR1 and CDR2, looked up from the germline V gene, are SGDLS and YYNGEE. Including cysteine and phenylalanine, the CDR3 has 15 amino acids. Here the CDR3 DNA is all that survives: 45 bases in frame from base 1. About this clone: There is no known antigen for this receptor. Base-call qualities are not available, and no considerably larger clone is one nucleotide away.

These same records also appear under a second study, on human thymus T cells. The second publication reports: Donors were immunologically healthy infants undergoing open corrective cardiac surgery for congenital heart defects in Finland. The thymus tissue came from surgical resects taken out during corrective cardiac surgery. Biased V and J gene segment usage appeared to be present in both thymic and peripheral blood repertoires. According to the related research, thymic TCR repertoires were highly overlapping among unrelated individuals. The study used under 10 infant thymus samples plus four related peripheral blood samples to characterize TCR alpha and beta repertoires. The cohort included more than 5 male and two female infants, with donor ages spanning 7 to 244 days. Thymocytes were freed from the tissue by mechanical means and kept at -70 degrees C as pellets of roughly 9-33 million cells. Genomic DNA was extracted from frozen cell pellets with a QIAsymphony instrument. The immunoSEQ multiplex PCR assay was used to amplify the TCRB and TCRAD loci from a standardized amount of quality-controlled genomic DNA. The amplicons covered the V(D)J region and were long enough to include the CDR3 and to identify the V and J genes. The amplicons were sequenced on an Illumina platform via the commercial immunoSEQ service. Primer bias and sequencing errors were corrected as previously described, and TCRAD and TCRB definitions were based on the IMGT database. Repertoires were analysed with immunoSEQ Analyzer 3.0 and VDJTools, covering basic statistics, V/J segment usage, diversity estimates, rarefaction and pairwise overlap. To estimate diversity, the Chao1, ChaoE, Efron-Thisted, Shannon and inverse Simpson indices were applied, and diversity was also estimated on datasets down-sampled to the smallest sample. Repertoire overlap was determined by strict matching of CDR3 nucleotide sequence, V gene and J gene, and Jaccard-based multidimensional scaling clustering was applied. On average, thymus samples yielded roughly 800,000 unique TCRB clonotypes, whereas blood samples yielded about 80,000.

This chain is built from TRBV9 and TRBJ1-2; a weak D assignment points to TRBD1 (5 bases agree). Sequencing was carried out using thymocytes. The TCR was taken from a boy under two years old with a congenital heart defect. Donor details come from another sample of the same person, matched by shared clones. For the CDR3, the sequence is CASSVVRGEDYGYTF. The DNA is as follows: TGTGCCAGCAGCGTAGTTAGAGGGGAGGACTATGGCTACACCTTC. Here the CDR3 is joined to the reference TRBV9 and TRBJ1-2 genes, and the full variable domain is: DSGVTQTPKHLITATGQRVTLRCSPRSGDLSVYWYQQSLDQGLQFLIQYYNGEERAKGNILERFSAQQFPDLHSELNLSSLELGDSALYFCASSVVRGEDYGYTFGSGTRLTVV.